These T cell receptor beta chains were read from a single sample in a study of T-cell memory formation after mild COVID-19. TCRdb reprocessed the 5' RACE reads with MiXCR, giving one entry per CDR3 protein. The repertoire holds around 300,000 distinct CDR3 sequences, approximately 19% seen once, with around 21% in the top ten. The sequencing sample was made of PBMCs or a T cell subset sorted from them (not recorded which). Receptors originate from a man aged 18 to 29 who had mild COVID-19 (a few samples of this study predate the infection). Cell type and time point are not known. The CDR3 runs from the conserved cysteine through the conserved F or W. D genes are given only for firm matches. Size tells how often a clone was seen (once, few, many) or the class of an expanded clone, and some rows leave it out.

CDR3aa	CDR3nt	d_gene	j_gene	v_gene	abundance
CASSFGTGNYEQYF	TGCGCCAGCAGCTTCGGTACAGGGAACTACGAGCAGTACTTC	-	TRBJ2-7	TRBV5-1	few
CASSSIGWDTQYF	TGTGCCTCCTCCTCTATAGGGTGGGATACGCAGTATTTT	-	TRBJ2-3	TRBV24-1	-
CASSFTSGQVDTQYF	TGTGCCAGCAGCTTTACTAGCGGGCAGGTAGATACGCAGTATTTT	TRBD2	TRBJ2-3	TRBV11-3	-
CSARGRSDGTQYF	TGCAGTGCTAGAGGACGGAGCGACGGGACCCAGTACTTC	-	TRBJ2-5	TRBV20-1	-
CASSPLRRKEAKNIQYF	TGTGCCAGCAGCCCCCTCCGTAGGAAGGAGGCCAAAAACATTCAGTACTTC	-	TRBJ2-4	TRBV7-9	-
CAISVSGRGDTQYF	TGTGCCATCAGTGTTTCTGGGCGGGGGGATACGCAGTATTTT	TRBD2	TRBJ2-3	TRBV10-3	few
CSANSGTGGFDQYF	TGCAGTGCCAACTCCGGGACAGGGGGATTTGACCAGTACTTC	TRBD1	TRBJ2-5	TRBV20-1	-
CSARTALGTEAFF	TGCAGCGCGAGGACAGCTCTAGGCACTGAAGCTTTCTTT	-	TRBJ1-1	TRBV29-1	few
CASSPWRGVNSPLHF	TGTGCCAGCAGTCCGTGGCGGGGGGTTAATTCACCCCTCCACTTT	-	TRBJ1-6	TRBV12-3/TRBV12-4	-
CASSQDDPYAYEQYF	TGCGCCAGCAGCCAAGATGACCCTTACGCGTACGAGCAGTACTTC	-	TRBJ2-7	TRBV4-1	few
CASGLDLAGGDTQYF	TGTGCTAGTGGTTTGGATTTAGCGGGGGGAGATACGCAGTATTTT	TRBD2	TRBJ2-3	TRBV12-5	-
CASSSQPEVTDTQYF	TGCGCCAGCAGCTCCCAACCTGAGGTAACAGATACGCAGTATTTT	-	TRBJ2-3	TRBV4-3	-
CASSHTGAVVAFF	TGCGCCAGCAGCCACACAGGGGCGGTCGTAGCTTTCTTT	TRBD1	TRBJ1-1	TRBV4-1	few
CASTGGYNEQFF	TGTGCCAGCACCGGGGGATACAATGAGCAGTTCTTC	-	TRBJ2-1	TRBV27	many
CASSYSASQRGPAFF	TGTGCCAGCAGTTACTCGGCCAGCCAAAGGGGACCAGCTTTCTTT	-	TRBJ1-1	TRBV6-5	-
CASSYGTEYQETQYF	TGTGCCAGCAGTTACGGGACAGAGTACCAAGAGACCCAGTACTTC	TRBD1	TRBJ2-5	TRBV6-6	few
CASSYSRYTEAFF	TGTGCCAGCAGTTACTCGAGATACACTGAAGCTTTCTTT	-	TRBJ1-1	TRBV6-5	-
CASSPSSGGGPEQFF	TGTGCCAGCAGCCCCTCCTCTGGGGGCGGGCCAGAGCAGTTCTTC	-	TRBJ2-1	TRBV11-2	-
CASIWNYEQYF	TGTGCCAGCATATGGAACTACGAGCAGTACTTC	-	TRBJ2-7	TRBV6-6	few
CASSLDLWAENTGELFF	TGTGCCAGCAGCTTAGATCTATGGGCGGAGAACACCGGGGAGCTGTTTTTT	-	TRBJ2-2	TRBV11-2	once
CASSLGPSGEETQYF	TGTGCCAGCAGTCTCGGGCCTAGCGGTGAAGAGACCCAGTACTTC	TRBD2	TRBJ2-5	TRBV12-3/TRBV12-4	-
CASSKRPSSYNEQFF	TGTGCCAGCAGCAAAAGGCCCAGCTCCTACAATGAGCAGTTCTTC	-	TRBJ2-1	TRBV7-2	-
CATSFRDREFTEAFF	TGTGCCACCAGTTTCCGTGACAGGGAGTTCACTGAAGCTTTCTTT	TRBD1	TRBJ1-1	TRBV15	-
CASSAGPSPYF	TGTGCCAGCAGCGCCGGCCCCAGCCCGTACTTC	-	TRBJ2-4	TRBV2	-
CASSQYGPGQGTHEQYF	TGCGCCAGCAGCCAATACGGTCCGGGACAGGGGACCCACGAGCAGTACTTC	TRBD1	TRBJ2-7	TRBV4-3	-
CASSLDLSGNTIYF	TGCGCCAGCAGCTTGGACCTCTCTGGAAACACCATATATTTT	-	TRBJ1-3	TRBV5-1	-
CASSFSPGVSYEQFF	TGTGCCAGCAGCTTTTCCCCGGGTGTTTCGTATGAGCAGTTCTTC	-	TRBJ2-1	TRBV7-2	-
CASSFLGTGGNQPQHF	TGTGCCAGCAGCTTTCTCGGGACAGGGGGCAATCAGCCCCAGCATTTT	TRBD1	TRBJ1-5	TRBV7-7	few
CASSQDTWTGWTEAFF	TGTGCCAGCAGTCAAGACACCTGGACAGGTTGGACTGAAGCTTTCTTT	TRBD1	TRBJ1-1	TRBV28	-
CSVGTDRLNTGELFF	TGCAGCGTTGGGACGGACAGGTTAAACACCGGGGAGCTGTTTTTT	TRBD1	TRBJ2-2	TRBV29-1	many
CASRRGTFPDTQYF	TGTGCCAGCAGACGAGGCACGTTCCCAGATACGCAGTATTTT	-	TRBJ2-3	TRBV12-3/TRBV12-4	many
CASSFPAGGGEPNTGELFF	TGTGCCAGCAGCTTCCCCGCCGGCGGGGGGGAACCGAACACCGGGGAGCTGTTTTTT	TRBD2	TRBJ2-2	TRBV7-9	few
CASRTDRVYGYTF	TGTGCCAGCAGAACCGACAGGGTCTATGGCTACACCTTC	TRBD1	TRBJ1-2	TRBV6-5	few
CASMREENGYTF	TGTGCCAGTATGAGGGAAGAGAATGGCTACACCTTC	-	TRBJ1-2	TRBV19	few
CASSTSYEQYF	TGTGCCAGCAGTACCTCCTACGAGCAGTACTTC	-	TRBJ2-7	TRBV2	many
CSARSWGAEETKYF	TGCAGTGCTAGATCCTGGGGGGCAGAAGAGACCAAGTACTTC	-	TRBJ2-5	TRBV20-1	-
CASSEQTGNTIYF	TGTGCCAGCAGTGAACAGACTGGAAACACCATATATTTT	-	TRBJ1-3	TRBV6-1	few
CASGDRENSGNTIYF	TGTGCCAGCGGAGACAGGGAAAACTCTGGAAACACCATATATTTT	TRBD1	TRBJ1-3	TRBV7-6	-
CASSPYPSNQPQHF	TGTGCCAGCAGCCCTTATCCAAGCAATCAGCCCCAGCATTTT	-	TRBJ1-5	TRBV4-2	-
CASRIGHQPQHF	TGTGCAAGTCGCATAGGACATCAGCCCCAGCATTTT	-	TRBJ1-5	TRBV12-2	-
CASTQERVRTGELFF	TGTGCCAGCACCCAAGAGAGAGTCCGAACCGGGGAGCTGTTTTTT	-	TRBJ2-2	TRBV12-3/TRBV12-4	few
CASSEFRPTPTDTQYF	TGTGCCAGCAGTGAATTCCGCCCAACACCGACAGATACGCAGTATTTT	-	TRBJ2-3	TRBV6-1	-
CASSDASGAVETQYF	TGCGCCAGCAGCGATGCTAGCGGGGCAGTGGAGACCCAGTACTTC	TRBD2	TRBJ2-5	TRBV5-1	few
CASGSPLTDTQYF	TGTGCCAGCGGCTCCCCCCTCACAGATACGCAGTATTTT	-	TRBJ2-3	TRBV27	-
CASSWRSGQETQYF	TGTGCCAGCAGTTGGAGGTCGGGTCAAGAGACCCAGTACTTC	-	TRBJ2-5	TRBV12-3/TRBV12-4	few